The 10 T cell receptor beta chains presented below share a single source sample, sequenced in a study of T cell repertoires in cytomegalovirus infection. Antigen specificity for these receptors is unknown. TCRdb ran MiXCR on the reads and lists one entry per CDR3 protein. Of under 350,000 distinct CDR3 sequences in the sample, about 20% were seen once. The specimen was cultured PBMCs, collected from culture after CMV antigen stimulation. Every receptor here comes from a human donor in good health (CMV status not recorded). Some clones in this sample may be carry-over from other donors' samples.

V is TRBV4-1 and J is TRBJ2-7; D ambiguous. From germline, CDR1 is MGHRA and CDR2 YSYEKL. The CDR3 totals 15 residues. V lost 1 base and J 3 bases, leaving 13 bases between the germline ends. The CDR3 sequence: CASSQGIQGYYEQYF. For the CDR3, the DNA is TGCGCCAGCAGCCAAGGTATTCAAGGATACTACGAGCAGTACTTC.

This clonotype was observed at least ten times. This rearrangement joins TRBV10-3 to TRBJ1-2; D not resolved. Germline-derived CDR1 and CDR2 are ENHRY and SYGVKD. V was pared by 7 bases and J by 0 bases, with 12 bases between. The CDR3 has 14 residues. As DNA, the CDR3 is TGTGCCATCAAATCCCAACTTACTAACTATGGCTACACCTTC. Protein: CAIKSQLTNYGYTF.

The V and J genes are TRBV12-3 or TRBV12-4 and TRBJ1-6, with D possibly matching TRBD1 (6 bases). Trimming stripped 6 bases from V and 10 bases from J, with 16 bases between. CDR3 length equals 14 residues. The CDR3 reads CASRRTERGSPLHF. The CDR3 DNA is TGTGCCAGCAGAAGGACAGAAAGAGGATCACCCCTCCACTTT.

The chain employs TRBV27 and TRBJ2-7; TRBD1 might be the D (5 bases). Trimming removed 5 bases at V and 2 bases at J, with 16 bases between. The length of the CDR3 is 15 residues. In germline, CDR1 is MNHEY, CDR2 SMNVEV (reference sequence). The CDR3 DNA reads as TGTGCCAGCAGTCCCCAGGGTTCAGGGACCTACGAGCAGTACGTC. Translation: CASSPQGSGTYEQYV.

This clonotype was counted a few times. This rearrangement joins TRBV4-3 to TRBJ2-5; possible D gene TRBD2, 6 bases. The V gene's germline CDR1 is LGHNA and CDR2 YSLEER. V was shortened by 1 base and J by 0 bases, with 15 bases between the two germline ends. The CDR3 sequence is 17 residues long. CDR3 sequence (DNA): TGCGCCAGCAGCCAAGGCGACAGCCGGGGGTACCAAGAGACCCAGTACTTC. Translating gives CASSQGDSRGYQETQYF.

This clonotype came up a few times. V gene TRBV7-2 combines with J gene TRBJ2-2; no clear D gene. The V gene's germline CDR1 is SGHTA and CDR2 FQGNSA. The CDR3 is made up of 14 amino acids. Trimming took off 1 base at V and 5 bases at J, with 8 bases between the two ends. CDR3 in DNA: TGTGCCAGCAGCTTAGTTATCGGGACCGGGGAGCTGTTTTTT. Residues: CASSLVIGTGELFF.

This clonotype was counted only a few times. The chain combines TRBV18 with TRBJ1-2, with 8 bases that match TRBD1. The J segment lost 0 bases and the V segment lost 3 bases, leaving 3 bases of the junction unmatched. The CDR3 loop spans 15 amino acids. In germline, CDR1 is KGHSH, CDR2 LQKENI. The CDR3 reads CASSPGTGSNYGYTF. Written as DNA, the CDR3 is TGTGCCAGCTCACCCGGGACAGGCTCTAACTATGGCTACACCTTC.

The table lists this clonotype with many counts. J is TRBJ1-6 and V is TRBV7-2, with 8 bases matching TRBD1. Trimming cost V 1 base and J 0 bases; bases outside gene matches: 17. The CDR3 runs to 22 residues. The germline CDR1 and CDR2 sequences are SGHTA and FQGNSA. CDR3 amino acids: CASSLVRKDRAGSSSYNSPLHF. As DNA, the CDR3 is TGTGCCAGCAGCTTAGTCCGTAAGGACAGGGCTGGCTCGAGCTCCTATAATTCACCCCTCCACTTT. Full variable domain (rest looked up from reference TRBV7-2 and TRBJ1-6): GAGVSQSPSNKVTEKGKDVELRCDPISGHTALYWYRQSLGQGLEFLIYFQGNSAPDKSGLPSDRFSAERTGGSVSTLTIQRTQQEDSAVYLCASSLVRKDRAGSSSYNSPLHFGNGTRLTVT.

This clonotype was seen more than once but under ten times. This chain connects TRBV12-3 or TRBV12-4 to TRBJ2-2, with 9 bases lining up with TRBD2. J was trimmed by 4 bases and V by 5 bases; bases with no gene match: 5. The CDR3 loop spans 15 amino acids. The CDR3 here is CASSPTSGRTGELFF. CDR3 nucleotide sequence: TGTGCCAGCAGTCCGACTAGCGGACGCACCGGGGAGCTGTTTTTT.

J is TRBJ1-2 and V is TRBV4-3; a possible D gene is TRBD1 (5 bases). Trimming pared 0 bases from V and 0 bases from J, leaving 14 bases between. This CDR3 has 17 amino acids. In germline, CDR1 is LGHNA, CDR2 YSLEER. The CDR3: CASSQDRTRVTNYGYTF. The CDR3 DNA follows: TGCGCCAGCAGCCAAGACCGGACACGAGTAACTAACTATGGCTACACCTTC.